A selection of T cell receptor beta chains follows, all from one sample in a study of T cell responses to AZD1222 COVID-19 vaccine. Sequencing was performed with immunoSEQ multiplex PCR; in TCRdb, only in-frame clones are kept and a portion is missing. The sample contains 160,000 or so clones, about 90% of which appear only once. The source material was peripheral blood, sampled 28 days after the second AZD1222 dose. The receptors were sampled from an adult who received the AZD1222 COVID-19 vaccine. The CDR3 runs from the conserved cysteine through the conserved F or W. The D gene is left open where the match is weak. The size of a clone is reported for some rows only, either as once, few or many, or as a class for expanded clones.

v_call: TRBV30; j_call: TRBJ2-7; d_call: NA; clone_size: NA; cdr3_aa: CAWGRVYEQYF; cdr3_nt: TGTGCCTGGGGCAGGGTCTACGAGCAGTACTTC
v_call: TRBV7-9; j_call: TRBJ1-4; d_call: NA; clone_size: NA; cdr3_aa: CASSFNNRPADGEKLFF; cdr3_nt: TGTGCCAGCAGCTTTAACAACAGGCCAGCCGACGGGGAAAAACTGTTTTTT
v_call: TRBV9; j_call: TRBJ1-2; d_call: TRBD1; clone_size: NA; cdr3_aa: CASSAYGTGSYGYTF; cdr3_nt: TGTGCCAGCAGCGCCTACGGGACAGGGTCCTATGGCTACACCTTC
v_call: TRBV5-1; j_call: TRBJ2-7; d_call: TRBD2; clone_size: NA; cdr3_aa: CASSPNAGGVYEQYF; cdr3_nt: TGCGCCAGCAGCCCGAATGCGGGGGGGGTTTACGAGCAGTACTTC
v_call: TRBV5-4; j_call: TRBJ2-1; d_call: TRBD1; clone_size: NA; cdr3_aa: CASSQLGQGVDNEQFF; cdr3_nt: TGTGCCAGCAGCCAGCTAGGACAGGGGGTCGACAATGAGCAGTTCTTC
v_call: TRBV27; j_call: TRBJ1-2; d_call: NA; clone_size: NA; cdr3_aa: CASSYRGAYGYTF; cdr3_nt: TGTGCCAGCAGTTATCGCGGGGCCTATGGCTACACCTTC
v_call: TRBV5-1; j_call: TRBJ2-5; d_call: NA; clone_size: NA; cdr3_aa: CASSGGGLETQYF; cdr3_nt: TGCGCCAGCAGCGGCGGCGGTTTGGAGACCCAGTACTTC
v_call: TRBV7-2; j_call: TRBJ2-1; d_call: TRBD2; clone_size: NA; cdr3_aa: CASSPLPGGRTWEQFF; cdr3_nt: TGTGCCAGCAGCCCACTTCCGGGCGGGAGGACGTGGGAGCAGTTCTTC
v_call: TRBV6-5; j_call: TRBJ1-2; d_call: TRBD1; clone_size: NA; cdr3_aa: CASSYEGTANYGYTF; cdr3_nt: TGTGCCAGCAGTTACGAGGGGACAGCTAACTATGGCTACACCTTC
v_call: TRBV11-3; j_call: TRBJ2-3; d_call: NA; clone_size: NA; cdr3_aa: CASSLSTTDTQYF; cdr3_nt: TGTGCCAGCAGCTTAAGCACGACAGATACGCAGTATTTT
v_call: TRBV4-1; j_call: TRBJ1-5; d_call: NA; clone_size: NA; cdr3_aa: CASSQPSEGGNQPQHF; cdr3_nt: TGCGCCAGCAGCCAACCTTCGGAGGGGGGCAATCAGCCCCAGCATTTT
v_call: TRBV18; j_call: TRBJ1-1; d_call: TRBD1; clone_size: NA; cdr3_aa: CASSPDRGRTEAFF; cdr3_nt: TGTGCCAGCTCACCCGACAGGGGCAGGACTGAAGCTTTCTTT
v_call: TRBV6-5; j_call: TRBJ1-5; d_call: NA; clone_size: NA; cdr3_aa: CASTDRSHQPQHF; cdr3_nt: TGTGCCAGCACCGACAGGAGCCATCAGCCCCAGCATTTT
v_call: TRBV3-1/TRBV3-2; j_call: TRBJ2-7; d_call: NA; clone_size: once; cdr3_aa: CASSQGDLREQYF; cdr3_nt: TGTGCCAGCAGCCAAGGGGACCTCCGCGAGCAGTACTTC
v_call: TRBV27; j_call: TRBJ1-1; d_call: TRBD1; clone_size: NA; cdr3_aa: CASSLLGDRKNRNTEAFF; cdr3_nt: TGTGCCAGCAGTTTATTAGGGGACAGAAAGAATAGGAACACTGAAGCTTTCTTT
v_call: TRBV12-3/TRBV12-4; j_call: TRBJ1-2; d_call: TRBD1; clone_size: NA; cdr3_aa: CASSPGQRDYTF; cdr3_nt: TGTGCCAGCAGCCCGGGACAGCGGGACTACACCTTC
v_call: TRBV6-5; j_call: TRBJ1-2; d_call: NA; clone_size: NA; cdr3_aa: CASKVTGEGGYTF; cdr3_nt: TGTGCCAGCAAAGTAACGGGAGAAGGGGGCTACACCTTC
v_call: TRBV6-5; j_call: TRBJ1-1; d_call: NA; clone_size: NA; cdr3_aa: CASSYGGIGTEAFF; cdr3_nt: TGTGCCAGCAGTTACGGAGGGATTGGCACTGAAGCTTTCTTT
v_call: TRBV9; j_call: TRBJ1-3; d_call: NA; clone_size: NA; cdr3_aa: CASSVEGRGNTIYF; cdr3_nt: TGTGCCAGCAGCGTAGAAGGTCGTGGAAACACCATATATTTT
v_call: TRBV12-3/TRBV12-4; j_call: TRBJ1-1; d_call: NA; clone_size: NA; cdr3_aa: CASSADSNTEAFF; cdr3_nt: TGTGCCAGCAGTGCGGACAGCAACACTGAAGCTTTCTTT
v_call: TRBV6-6; j_call: TRBJ1-2; d_call: NA; clone_size: NA; cdr3_aa: CASSTQGTFYGYTF; cdr3_nt: TGTGCCAGCAGTACCCAGGGGACATTCTATGGCTACACCTTC
v_call: TRBV6-5; j_call: TRBJ1-1; d_call: NA; clone_size: NA; cdr3_aa: CASSYQPGPMNTEAFF; cdr3_nt: TGTGCCAGCAGTTACCAACCGGGACCTATGAACACTGAAGCTTTCTTT
v_call: TRBV6-5; j_call: TRBJ2-7; d_call: TRBD2; clone_size: NA; cdr3_aa: CASRRGGAAYEQYF; cdr3_nt: TGTGCCAGCAGGCGGGGGGGGGCCGCCTACGAGCAGTACTTC